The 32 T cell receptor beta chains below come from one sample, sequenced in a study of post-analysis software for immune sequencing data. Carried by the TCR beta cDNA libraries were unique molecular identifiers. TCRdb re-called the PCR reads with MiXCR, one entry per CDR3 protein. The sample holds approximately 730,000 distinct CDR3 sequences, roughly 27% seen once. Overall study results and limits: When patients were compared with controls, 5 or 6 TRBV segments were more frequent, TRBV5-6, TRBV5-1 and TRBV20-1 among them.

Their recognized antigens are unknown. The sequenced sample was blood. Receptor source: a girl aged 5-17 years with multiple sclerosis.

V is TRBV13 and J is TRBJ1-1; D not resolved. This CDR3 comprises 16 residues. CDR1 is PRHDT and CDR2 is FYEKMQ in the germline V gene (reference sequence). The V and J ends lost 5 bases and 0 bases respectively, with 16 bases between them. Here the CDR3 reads CASSHRTENLNTEAFF. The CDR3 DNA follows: TGTGCCAGCAGCCATCGGACGGAAAACCTGAACACTGAAGCTTTCTTT. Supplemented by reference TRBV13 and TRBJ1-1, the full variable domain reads AAGVIQSPRHLIKEKRETATLKCYPIPRHDTVYWYQQGPGQDPQFLISFYEKMQSDKGSIPDRFSAQQFSDYHSELNMSSLELGDSALYFCASSHRTENLNTEAFFGQGTRLTVV.

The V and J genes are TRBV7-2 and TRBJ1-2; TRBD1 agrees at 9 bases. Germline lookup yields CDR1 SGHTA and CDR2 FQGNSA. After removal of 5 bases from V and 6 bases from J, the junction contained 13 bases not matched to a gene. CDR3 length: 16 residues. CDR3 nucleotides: TGTGCCAGCAGCCCCGGGACAGGGCGTGTTAGGGATGGCTACACCTTC. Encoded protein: CASSPGTGRVRDGYTF.

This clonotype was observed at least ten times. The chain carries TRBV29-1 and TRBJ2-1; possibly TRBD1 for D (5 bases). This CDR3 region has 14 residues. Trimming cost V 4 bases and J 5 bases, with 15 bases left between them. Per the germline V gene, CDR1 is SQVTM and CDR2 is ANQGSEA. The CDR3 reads CSVVLPPGNNEQFF. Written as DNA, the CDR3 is TGCAGCGTTGTCCTCCCCCCAGGGAACAATGAGCAGTTCTTC.

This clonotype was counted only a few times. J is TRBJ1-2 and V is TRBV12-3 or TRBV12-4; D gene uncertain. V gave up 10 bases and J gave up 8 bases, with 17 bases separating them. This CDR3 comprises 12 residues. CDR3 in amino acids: CATSQSGWGYTF. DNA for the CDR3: TGTGCCACCTCGCAGTCTGGTTGGGGCTACACCTTC.

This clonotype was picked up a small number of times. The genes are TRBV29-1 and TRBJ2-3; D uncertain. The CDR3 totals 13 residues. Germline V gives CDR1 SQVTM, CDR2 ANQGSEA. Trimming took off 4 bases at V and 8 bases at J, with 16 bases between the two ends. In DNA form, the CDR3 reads TGCAGCGTTGGAAAGGGCCTTACGAGTACGCAGTATTTT. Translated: CSVGKGLTSTQYF.

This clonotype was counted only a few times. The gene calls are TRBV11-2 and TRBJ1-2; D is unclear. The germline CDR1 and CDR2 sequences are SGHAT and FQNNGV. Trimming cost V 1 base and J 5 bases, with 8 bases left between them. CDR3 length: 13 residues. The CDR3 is CASSLGRPYGYTF. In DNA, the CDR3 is TGTGCCAGCAGCTTAGGCCGACCATATGGCTACACCTTC.

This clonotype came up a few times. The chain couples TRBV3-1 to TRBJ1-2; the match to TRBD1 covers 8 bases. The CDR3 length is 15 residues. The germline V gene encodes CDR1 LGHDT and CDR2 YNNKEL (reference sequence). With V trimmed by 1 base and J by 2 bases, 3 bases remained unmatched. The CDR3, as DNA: TGTGCCAGCAGCCAAGGGACAGGGTCCAACTATGGCTACACCTTC. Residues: CASSQGTGSNYGYTF.

Here the CDR3 DNA reads TGCGCCAGCAGCCAAGATAGAGTAACGCCAGCTTTCTTT. The encoded protein is CASSQDRVTPAFF. V usage is TRBV4-3 and J usage is TRBJ1-1; unclear D gene. CDR3 length equals 13 residues. Germline CDR1 and CDR2: LGHNA and YSLEER. Trimming stripped 0 bases from V and 10 bases from J, with 12 bases between.

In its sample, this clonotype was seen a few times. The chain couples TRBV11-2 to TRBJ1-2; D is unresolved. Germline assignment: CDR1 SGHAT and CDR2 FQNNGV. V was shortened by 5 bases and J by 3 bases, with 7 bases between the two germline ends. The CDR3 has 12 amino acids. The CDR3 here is CASSERHYGYTF. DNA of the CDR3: TGTGCCAGCAGCGAACGGCACTATGGCTACACCTTC.

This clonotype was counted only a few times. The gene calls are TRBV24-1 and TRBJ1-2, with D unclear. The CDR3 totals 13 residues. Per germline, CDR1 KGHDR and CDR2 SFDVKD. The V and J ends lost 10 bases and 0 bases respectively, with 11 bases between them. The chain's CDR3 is CATRGSTNYGYTF. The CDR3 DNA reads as TGTGCCACACGTGGCAGTACTAACTATGGCTACACCTTC.

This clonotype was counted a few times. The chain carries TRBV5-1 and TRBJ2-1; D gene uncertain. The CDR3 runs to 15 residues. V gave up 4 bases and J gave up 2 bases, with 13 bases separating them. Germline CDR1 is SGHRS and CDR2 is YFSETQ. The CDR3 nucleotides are TGCGCCAGCAGCCCCCCGGCGGCGGCCTACAATGAGCAGTTCTTC. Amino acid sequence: CASSPPAAAYNEQFF.

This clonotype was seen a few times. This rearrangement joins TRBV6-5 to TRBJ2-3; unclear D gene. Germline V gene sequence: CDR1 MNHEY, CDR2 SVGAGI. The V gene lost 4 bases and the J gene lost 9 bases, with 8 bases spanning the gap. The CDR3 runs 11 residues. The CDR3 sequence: CASSSVQTQYF. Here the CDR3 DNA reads TGTGCCAGCAGTTCGGTACAGACGCAGTATTTT.

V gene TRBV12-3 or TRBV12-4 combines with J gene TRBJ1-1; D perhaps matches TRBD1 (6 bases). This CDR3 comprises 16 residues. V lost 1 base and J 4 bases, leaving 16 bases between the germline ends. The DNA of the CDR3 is TGTGCCAGCAGTTTAGGGGTGGGGGCGCGGGGCACTGAAGCTTTCTTT. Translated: CASSLGVGARGTEAFF.

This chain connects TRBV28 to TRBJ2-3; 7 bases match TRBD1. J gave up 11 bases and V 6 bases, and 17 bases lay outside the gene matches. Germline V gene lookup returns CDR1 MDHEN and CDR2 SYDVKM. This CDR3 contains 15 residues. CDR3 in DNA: TGTGCCAGCAGACCACTGACGGACAGGTCTTGGGTGCAGTATTTT. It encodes CASRPLTDRSWVQYF.

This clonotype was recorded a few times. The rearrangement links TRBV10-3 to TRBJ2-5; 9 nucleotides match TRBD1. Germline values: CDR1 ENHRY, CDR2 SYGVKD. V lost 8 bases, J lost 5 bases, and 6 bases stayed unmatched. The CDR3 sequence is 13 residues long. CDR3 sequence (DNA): TGTGCCATCTGGACAGGGGTGGGGGAGACCCAGTACTTC. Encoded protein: CAIWTGVGETQYF.

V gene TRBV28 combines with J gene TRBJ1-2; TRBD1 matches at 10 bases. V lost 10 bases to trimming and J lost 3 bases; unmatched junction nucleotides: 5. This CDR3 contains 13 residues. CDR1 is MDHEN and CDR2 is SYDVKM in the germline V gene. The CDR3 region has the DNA TGTGCCACACCCGGGACAGGGGACTATGGCTACACCTTC. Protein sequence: CATPGTGDYGYTF.

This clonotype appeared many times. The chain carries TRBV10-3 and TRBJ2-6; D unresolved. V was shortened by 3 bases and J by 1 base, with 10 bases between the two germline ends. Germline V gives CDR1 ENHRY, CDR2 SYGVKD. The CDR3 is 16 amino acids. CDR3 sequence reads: CAISELSESGANVLTF. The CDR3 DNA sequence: TGTGCCATCAGTGAATTGTCAGAGTCTGGGGCCAACGTCCTGACTTTC.

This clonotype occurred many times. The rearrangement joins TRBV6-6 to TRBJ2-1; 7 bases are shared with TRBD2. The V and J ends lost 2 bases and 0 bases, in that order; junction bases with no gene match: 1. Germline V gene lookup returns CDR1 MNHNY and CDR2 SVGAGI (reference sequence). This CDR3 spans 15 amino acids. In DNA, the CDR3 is TGTGCCAGCAGTTACGGGAGGGGCTCCTACAATGAGCAGTTCTTC. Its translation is CASSYGRGSYNEQFF.

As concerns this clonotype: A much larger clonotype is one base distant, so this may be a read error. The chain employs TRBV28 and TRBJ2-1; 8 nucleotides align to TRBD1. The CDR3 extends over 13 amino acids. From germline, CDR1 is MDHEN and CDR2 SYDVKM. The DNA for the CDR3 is TGTGCCAGCGGGACAGGAGCCTACAGTGAGCAGTTCTTC. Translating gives CASGTGAYSEQFF.

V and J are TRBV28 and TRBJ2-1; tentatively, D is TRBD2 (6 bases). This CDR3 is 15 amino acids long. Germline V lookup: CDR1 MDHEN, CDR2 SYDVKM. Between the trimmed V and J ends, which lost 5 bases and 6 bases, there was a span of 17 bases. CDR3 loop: CASSPWGRTSNEQFF. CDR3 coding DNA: TGTGCCAGCAGTCCCTGGGGGAGGACGTCCAATGAGCAGTTCTTC.

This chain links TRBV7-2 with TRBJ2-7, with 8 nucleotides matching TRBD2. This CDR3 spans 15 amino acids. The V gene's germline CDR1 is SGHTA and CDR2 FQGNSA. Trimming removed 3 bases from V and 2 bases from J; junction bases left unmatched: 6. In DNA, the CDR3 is TGTGCCAGCAGCTTCGGAGCGGGAGCCGCCTACGAGCAGTACTTC. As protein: CASSFGAGAAYEQYF.

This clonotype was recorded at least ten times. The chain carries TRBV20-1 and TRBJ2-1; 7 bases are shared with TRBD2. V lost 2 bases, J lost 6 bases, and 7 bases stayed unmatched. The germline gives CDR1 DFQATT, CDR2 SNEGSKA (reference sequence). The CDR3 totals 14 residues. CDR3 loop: CSARRPGRVNEQFF. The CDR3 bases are TGCAGTGCTAGACGCCCGGGGAGGGTCAATGAGCAGTTCTTC.

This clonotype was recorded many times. DNA of the CDR3: TGCGCCAGCAGCCAGGACCGATCCGGGACAGGGAATGGCTACACCTTC. It translates to CASSQDRSGTGNGYTF. The chain employs TRBV4-3 and TRBJ1-2; 9 positions agree with TRBD1. J gave up 6 bases and V 3 bases, and 11 bases lay outside the gene matches. The CDR3 consists of 16 residues. CDR1 and CDR2 (germline): LGHNA, YSLEER.

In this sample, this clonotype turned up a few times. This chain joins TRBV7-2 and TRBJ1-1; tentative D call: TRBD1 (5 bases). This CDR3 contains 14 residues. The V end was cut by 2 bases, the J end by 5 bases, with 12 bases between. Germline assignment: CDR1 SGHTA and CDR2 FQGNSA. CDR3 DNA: TGTGCCAGCAGCTTATTTCCGGGACGGACTGAAGCTTTCTTT. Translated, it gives CASSLFPGRTEAFF.

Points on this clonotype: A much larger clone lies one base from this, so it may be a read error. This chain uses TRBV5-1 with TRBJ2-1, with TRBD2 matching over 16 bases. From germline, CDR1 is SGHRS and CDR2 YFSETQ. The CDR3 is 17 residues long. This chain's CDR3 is CASSWGLAGGINNGQFF. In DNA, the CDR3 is TGCGCCAGCAGCTGGGGACTAGCGGGAGGGATCAACAATGGGCAGTTCTTC. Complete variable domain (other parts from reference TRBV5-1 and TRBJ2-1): KAGVTQTPRYLIKTRGQQVTLSCSPISGHRSVSWYQQTPGQGLQFLFEYFSETQRNKGNFPGRFSGRQFSNSRSEMNVSTLELGDSALYLCASSWGLAGGINNGQFFGPGTRLTVL.

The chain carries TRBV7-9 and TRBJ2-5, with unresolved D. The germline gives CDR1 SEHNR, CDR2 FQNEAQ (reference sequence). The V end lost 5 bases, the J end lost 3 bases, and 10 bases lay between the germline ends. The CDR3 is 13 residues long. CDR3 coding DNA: TGTGCCAGCAGCCCCAGGAGCGAAGAGACCCAGTACTTC. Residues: CASSPRSEETQYF.

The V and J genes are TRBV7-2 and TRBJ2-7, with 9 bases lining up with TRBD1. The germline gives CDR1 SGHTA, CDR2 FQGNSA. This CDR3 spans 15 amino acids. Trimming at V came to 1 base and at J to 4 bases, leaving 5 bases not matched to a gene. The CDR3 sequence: CASSLVTGGLYEQYF. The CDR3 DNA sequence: TGTGCCAGCAGCTTAGTGACAGGGGGTTTATACGAGCAGTACTTC. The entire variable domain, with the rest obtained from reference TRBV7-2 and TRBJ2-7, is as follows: GAGVSQSPSNKVTEKGKDVELRCDPISGHTALYWYRQSLGQGLEFLIYFQGNSAPDKSGLPSDRFSAERTGGSVSTLTIQRTQQEDSAVYLCASSLVTGGLYEQYFGPGTRLTVT.

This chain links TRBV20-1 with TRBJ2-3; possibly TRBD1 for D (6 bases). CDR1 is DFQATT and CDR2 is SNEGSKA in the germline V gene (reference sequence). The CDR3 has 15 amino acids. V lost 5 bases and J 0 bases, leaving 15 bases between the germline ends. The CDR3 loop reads CSAGGDSTSTDTQYF. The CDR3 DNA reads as TGCAGTGCTGGGGGCGACAGCACTAGCACAGATACGCAGTATTTT.

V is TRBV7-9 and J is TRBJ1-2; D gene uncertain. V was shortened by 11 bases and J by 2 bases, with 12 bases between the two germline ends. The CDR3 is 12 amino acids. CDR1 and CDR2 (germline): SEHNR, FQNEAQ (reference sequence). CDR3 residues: CALALENYGYTF. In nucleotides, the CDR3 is TGTGCCCTCGCTTTGGAAAACTATGGCTACACCTTC.

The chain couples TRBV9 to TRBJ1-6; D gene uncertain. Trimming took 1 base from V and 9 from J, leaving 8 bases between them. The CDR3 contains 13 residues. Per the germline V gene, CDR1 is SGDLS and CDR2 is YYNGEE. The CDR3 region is CASSVFFGSPLHF. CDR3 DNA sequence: TGTGCCAGCAGCGTATTTTTCGGTTCACCCCTCCACTTT.

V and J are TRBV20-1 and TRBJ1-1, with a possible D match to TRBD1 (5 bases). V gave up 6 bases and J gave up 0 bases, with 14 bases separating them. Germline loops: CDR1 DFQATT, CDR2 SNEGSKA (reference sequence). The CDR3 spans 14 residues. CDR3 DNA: TGCAGTGCCCAGAGGCCGGGGCTGAACACTGAAGCTTTCTTT. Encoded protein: CSAQRPGLNTEAFF.

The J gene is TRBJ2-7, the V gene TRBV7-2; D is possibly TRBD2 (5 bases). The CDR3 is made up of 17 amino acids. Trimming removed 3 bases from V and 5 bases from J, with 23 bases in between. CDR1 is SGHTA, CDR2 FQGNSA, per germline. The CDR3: CASSLFPLAVGEDEQYF. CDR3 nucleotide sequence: TGTGCCAGCAGCTTGTTCCCCCTTGCAGTGGGAGAGGACGAGCAGTACTTC.